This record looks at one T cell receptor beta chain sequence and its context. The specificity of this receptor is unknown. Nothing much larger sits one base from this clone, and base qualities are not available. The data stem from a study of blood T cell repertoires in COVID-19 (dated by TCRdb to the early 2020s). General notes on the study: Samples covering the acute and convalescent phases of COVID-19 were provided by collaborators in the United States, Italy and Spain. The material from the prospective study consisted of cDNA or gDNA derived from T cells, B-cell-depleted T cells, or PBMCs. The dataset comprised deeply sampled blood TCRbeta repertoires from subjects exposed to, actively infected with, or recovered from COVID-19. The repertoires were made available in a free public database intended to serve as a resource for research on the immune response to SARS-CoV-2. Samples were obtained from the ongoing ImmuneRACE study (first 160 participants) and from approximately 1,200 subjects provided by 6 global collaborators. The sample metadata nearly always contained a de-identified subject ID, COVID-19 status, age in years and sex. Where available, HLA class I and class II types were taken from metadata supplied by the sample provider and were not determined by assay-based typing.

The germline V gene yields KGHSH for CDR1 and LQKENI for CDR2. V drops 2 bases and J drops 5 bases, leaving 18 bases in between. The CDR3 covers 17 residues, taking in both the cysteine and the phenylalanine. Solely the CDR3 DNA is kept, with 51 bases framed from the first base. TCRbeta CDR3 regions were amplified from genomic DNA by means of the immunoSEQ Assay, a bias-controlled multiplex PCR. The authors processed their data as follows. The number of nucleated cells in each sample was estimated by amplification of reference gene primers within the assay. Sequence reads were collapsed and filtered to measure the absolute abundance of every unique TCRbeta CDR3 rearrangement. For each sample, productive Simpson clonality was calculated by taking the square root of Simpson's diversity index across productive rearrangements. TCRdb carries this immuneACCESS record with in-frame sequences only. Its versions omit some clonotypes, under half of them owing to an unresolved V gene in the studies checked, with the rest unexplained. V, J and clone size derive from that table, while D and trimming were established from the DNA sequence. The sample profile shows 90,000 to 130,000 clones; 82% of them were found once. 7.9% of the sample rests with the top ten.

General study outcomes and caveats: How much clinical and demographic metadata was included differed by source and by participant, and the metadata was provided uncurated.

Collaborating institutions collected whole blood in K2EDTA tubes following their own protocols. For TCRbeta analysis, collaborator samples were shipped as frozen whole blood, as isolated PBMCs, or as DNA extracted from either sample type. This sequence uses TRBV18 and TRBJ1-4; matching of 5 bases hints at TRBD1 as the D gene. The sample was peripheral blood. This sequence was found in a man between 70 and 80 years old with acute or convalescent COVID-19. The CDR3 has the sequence CASSPTTGVGGNEKLFF. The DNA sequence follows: TGTGCCAGCTCACCAACGACGGGGGTTGGGGGAAATGAAAAACTGTTTTTT.